The rows below give T cell receptor beta chains drawn from one sample of a study of T cell repertoires in aging, cancer and after chemotherapy. TCRdb reprocessed the multiplex PCR reads with MiXCR, giving one entry per CDR3 protein. The sample holds fewer than 20,000 distinct CDR3 sequences, roughly 53% seen once. Sequencing was performed on blood. The receptors come from a human donor in good health. The conserved cysteine and the conserved F or W are not part of the CDR3 here. The D gene is left open where the match is weak.

j_call | v_call | d_call | cdr3_aa
TRBJ2-7 | TRBV19 | TRBD2 | ASSPTPIAGSYEQY
TRBJ2-2 | TRBV6-5 | NA | AHATGLPAGELF
TRBJ2-2 | TRBV6-1 | TRBD1 | ASSATQGPGELF
TRBJ2-1 | TRBV19 | NA | ASKQGSGYNEQF
TRBJ2-7 | TRBV6-1 | NA | ASSPRELYEQY
TRBJ2-7 | TRBV19 | TRBD2 | ASSGLASSSYEQY
TRBJ2-3 | TRBV19 | TRBD2 | AGDRAAGVADTQY
TRBJ2-7 | TRBV27 | NA | ASSLSGLVYEQY
TRBJ1-2 | TRBV12-3/TRBV12-4 | TRBD1 | ASSSNTGQGAVGYT
TRBJ2-7 | TRBV7-6 | TRBD1 | ASSQDRSYEQY
TRBJ2-1 | TRBV19 | TRBD2 | ASSGSAGALSEQF
TRBJ1-4 | TRBV6-1 | NA | ASSEARMAEKLF
TRBJ2-2 | TRBV7-6 | TRBD2 | ASSSIAGGPAGELF
TRBJ2-3 | TRBV11-1 | TRBD2 | ASSSLTSGGSTDTQY
TRBJ2-1 | TRBV6-2/TRBV6-3 | NA | ASSYSGRGYNEQF
TRBJ2-5 | TRBV29-1 | NA | SVEKGNQETQY
TRBJ2-3 | TRBV5-6 | NA | ASSSPTSGHTGHVDTQY
TRBJ1-4 | TRBV27 | TRBD1 | ASSLGQGKKLF
TRBJ2-1 | TRBV6-1 | TRBD2 | ASSEESSGINEQF
TRBJ2-3 | TRBV19 | NA | ASSSSGSDTQY
TRBJ2-5 | TRBV5-1 | TRBD1 | ASSSGQGTGTQY
TRBJ2-2 | TRBV12-3/TRBV12-4 | NA | ASSFNTNTGELF
TRBJ2-3 | TRBV27 | NA | ASAVETPLSTDTQY
TRBJ1-1 | TRBV29-1 | NA | SVEDGITEAF
TRBJ2-3 | TRBV6-4 | NA | ASSARAGSTDTQY
TRBJ2-2 | TRBV29-1 | NA | SVRPRDTGELF
TRBJ1-5 | TRBV19 | NA | ASSMEGFYSNQPQH
TRBJ2-7 | TRBV5-5 | NA | ASSLGGRGEQY
TRBJ2-6 | TRBV19 | NA | ASSSSYRSGANVLT
TRBJ1-2 | TRBV5-4 | NA | ASSLGARYGYT
TRBJ2-3 | TRBV10-3 | NA | AISDRGEYTDTQY
TRBJ2-1 | TRBV5-6 | TRBD2 | ASSPGLAGRNEQF
TRBJ2-3 | TRBV6-2/TRBV6-3 | NA | ASSSIIATLGRTQY
TRBJ2-4 | TRBV12-3/TRBV12-4 | TRBD2 | ASSFTGTTNIQY
TRBJ2-1 | TRBV6-4 | NA | ASSRGVDNEQF
TRBJ2-2 | TRBV15 | TRBD2 | ATSTSGNTGELF
TRBJ1-4 | TRBV5-3 | NA | ARSTQGPNEKLF
TRBJ1-5 | TRBV30 | NA | AWSREDQPQH
TRBJ1-2 | TRBV6-6 | NA | ASSYTGNGYT
TRBJ2-7 | TRBV5-6 | NA | APWGSRYEQY
TRBJ2-7 | TRBV6-6 | NA | ASTSGLGAYEQY
TRBJ1-4 | TRBV18 | NA | ASSRTDNEKLF
TRBJ2-2 | TRBV29-1 | NA | SVPDWTGELF
TRBJ2-1 | TRBV29-1 | TRBD2 | SVDEGGSYNEQF
NA | TRBV18 | TRBD1 | ASQGTGGEPQY
TRBJ2-5 | TRBV29-1 | NA | SVERVIGETQY
TRBJ2-7 | TRBV27 | NA | ASSSPEVGIYEQY
TRBJ2-1 | TRBV27 | NA | ASSHPGLNVNEQF
TRBJ2-2 | TRBV19 | NA | ASSPDGGELF
TRBJ1-6 | TRBV7-2 | NA | ASSLSHSPLH
TRBJ2-7 | TRBV19 | TRBD1 | ASSSRTGGYEQY
TRBJ2-7 | TRBV11-1 | NA | ASSRLQERYEQY
TRBJ2-1 | TRBV7-6 | NA | ASSPDNNEQF
TRBJ2-3 | TRBV6-4 | NA | ASSRQGTDTQY
TRBJ2-5 | TRBV6-1 | NA | ASIISPMETQY
TRBJ2-7 | TRBV6-5 | NA | ASWDLGG
TRBJ2-7 | TRBV29-1 | NA | SVSTGSYEQY
TRBJ2-6 | TRBV30 | NA | AWSVLPSGANVLT
TRBJ2-3 | TRBV14 | NA | ASSQADQGHTQY